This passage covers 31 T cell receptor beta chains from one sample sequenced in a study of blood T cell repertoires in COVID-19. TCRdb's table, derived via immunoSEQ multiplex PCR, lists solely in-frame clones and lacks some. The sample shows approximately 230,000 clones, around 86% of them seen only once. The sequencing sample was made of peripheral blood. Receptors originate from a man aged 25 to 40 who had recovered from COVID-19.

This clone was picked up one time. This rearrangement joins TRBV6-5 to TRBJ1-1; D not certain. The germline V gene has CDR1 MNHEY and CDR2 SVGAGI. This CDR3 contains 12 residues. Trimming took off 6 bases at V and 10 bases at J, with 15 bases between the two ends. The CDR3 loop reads CASSRRGEGAFF. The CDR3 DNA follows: TGTGCCAGCAGCCGACGCGGGGAAGGAGCTTTCTTT.

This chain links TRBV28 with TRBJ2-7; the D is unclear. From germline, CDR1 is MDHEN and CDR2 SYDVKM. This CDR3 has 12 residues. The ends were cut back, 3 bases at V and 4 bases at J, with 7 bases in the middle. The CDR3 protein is CASSFSVYEQYF. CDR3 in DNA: TGTGCCAGCAGTTTTTCGGTTTACGAGCAGTACTTC.

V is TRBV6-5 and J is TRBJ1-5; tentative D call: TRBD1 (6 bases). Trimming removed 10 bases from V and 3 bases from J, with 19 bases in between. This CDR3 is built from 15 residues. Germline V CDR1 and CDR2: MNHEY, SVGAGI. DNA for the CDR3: TGTGCCATCCGGTTCGACAGGTTCCCCAATCAGCCCCAGCATTTT. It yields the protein CAIRFDRFPNQPQHF.

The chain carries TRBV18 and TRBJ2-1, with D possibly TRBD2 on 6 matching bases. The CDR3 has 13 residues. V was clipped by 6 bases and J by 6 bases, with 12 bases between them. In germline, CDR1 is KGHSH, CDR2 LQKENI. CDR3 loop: CASSRDFTNEQFF. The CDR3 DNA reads TGTGCCAGCTCCAGGGACTTCACCAATGAGCAGTTCTTC.

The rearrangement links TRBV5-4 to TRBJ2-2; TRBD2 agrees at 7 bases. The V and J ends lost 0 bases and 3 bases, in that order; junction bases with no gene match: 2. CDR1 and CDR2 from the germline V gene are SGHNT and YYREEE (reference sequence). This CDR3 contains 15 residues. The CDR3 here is CASSLATSYTGELFF. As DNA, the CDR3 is TGTGCCAGCAGCTTGGCGACTAGCTACACCGGGGAGCTGTTTTTT. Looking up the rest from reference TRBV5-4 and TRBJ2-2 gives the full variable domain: ETGVTQSPTHLIKTRGQQVTLRCSSQSGHNTVSWYQQALGQGPQFIFQYYREEENGRGNFPPRFSGLQFPNYSSELNVNALELDDSALYLCASSLATSYTGELFFGEGSRLTVL.

The CDR3 DNA reads as TGCGCCAGCAGCCAAGACAGGTTTTTACCTTACAATGAGCAGTTCTTC. Amino acids: CASSQDRFLPYNEQFF. The chain uses TRBV4-3 and TRBJ2-1; no clear D gene. This CDR3 is built from 16 residues. V lost 0 bases to trimming and J lost 4 bases, with 13 bases between them. Germline lookup yields CDR1 LGHNA and CDR2 YSLEER.

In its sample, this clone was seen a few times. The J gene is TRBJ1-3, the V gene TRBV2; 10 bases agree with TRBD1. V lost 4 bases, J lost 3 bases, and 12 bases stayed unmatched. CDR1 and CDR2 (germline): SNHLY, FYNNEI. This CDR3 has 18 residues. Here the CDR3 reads CASSAIGQGGFYGNTIYF. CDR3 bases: TGTGCCAGCAGTGCCATCGGACAGGGGGGATTTTATGGAAACACCATATATTTT.

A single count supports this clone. This chain's CDR3 is CASRSPRRNTSGNTIYF. CDR3 DNA sequence: TGTGCCAGCAGGTCTCCTAGGCGGAACACCTCTGGAAACACCATATATTTT. V is TRBV2 and J is TRBJ1-3; D remains unclear. With 6 bases removed from V and 0 bases from J, the gap between germline ends came to 18 bases. Germline CDR1 and CDR2: SNHLY and FYNNEI. The CDR3 loop spans 17 amino acids. The whole variable domain, remainder taken from reference TRBV2 and TRBJ1-3, is EPEVTQTPSHQVTQMGQEVILRCVPISNHLYFYWYRQILGQKVEFLVSFYNNEISEKSEIFDDQFSVERPDGSNFTLKIRSTKLEDSAMYFCASRSPRRNTSGNTIYFGEGSWLTVV.

CDR3: CASSPDIRETQYF. The CDR3 DNA is TGTGCCAGCTCTCCGGACATCCGGGAGACCCAGTACTTC. The genes are TRBV18 and TRBJ2-5; D perhaps matches TRBD1 (5 bases). With 6 bases removed from V and 5 bases from J, the gap between germline ends came to 13 bases. The CDR3 sequence is 13 residues long. Germline CDR1 reads KGHSH; CDR2 reads LQKENI.

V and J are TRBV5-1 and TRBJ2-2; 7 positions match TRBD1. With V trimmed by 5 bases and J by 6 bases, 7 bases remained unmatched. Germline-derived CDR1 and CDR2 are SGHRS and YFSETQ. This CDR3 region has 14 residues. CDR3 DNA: TGCGCCAGCAGGAGTCAGGGGGACGCCGGGGAGCTGTTTTTT. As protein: CASRSQGDAGELFF.

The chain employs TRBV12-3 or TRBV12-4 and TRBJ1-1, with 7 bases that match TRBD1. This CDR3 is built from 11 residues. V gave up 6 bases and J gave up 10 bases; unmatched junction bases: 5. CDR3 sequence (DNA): TGTGCCAGCAGCCCACAGGGGAGAGCTTTCTTT. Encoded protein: CASSPQGRAFF.

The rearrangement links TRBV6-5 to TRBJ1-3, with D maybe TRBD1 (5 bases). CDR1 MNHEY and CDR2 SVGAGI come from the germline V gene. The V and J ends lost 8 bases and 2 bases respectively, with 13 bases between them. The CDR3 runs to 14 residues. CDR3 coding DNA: TGTGCCAGCGGCCGCGGGGGAGCTGGAAACACCATATATTTT. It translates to CASGRGGAGNTIYF.

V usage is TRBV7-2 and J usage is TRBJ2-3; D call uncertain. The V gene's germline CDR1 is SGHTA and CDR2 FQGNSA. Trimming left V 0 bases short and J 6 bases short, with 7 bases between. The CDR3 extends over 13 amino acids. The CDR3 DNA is TGTGCCAGCAGCTTAGCCCAGGTGGATACGCAGTATTTT. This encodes CASSLAQVDTQYF.

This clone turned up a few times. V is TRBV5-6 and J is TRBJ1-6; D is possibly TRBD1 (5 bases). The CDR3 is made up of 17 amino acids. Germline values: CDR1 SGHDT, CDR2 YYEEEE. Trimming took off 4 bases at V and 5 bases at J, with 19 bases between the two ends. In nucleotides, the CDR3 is TGTGCCAGCAGCCATTCCCGTAGGCCAGGGAATAATTCACCCCTCCACTTT. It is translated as CASSHSRRPGNNSPLHF.

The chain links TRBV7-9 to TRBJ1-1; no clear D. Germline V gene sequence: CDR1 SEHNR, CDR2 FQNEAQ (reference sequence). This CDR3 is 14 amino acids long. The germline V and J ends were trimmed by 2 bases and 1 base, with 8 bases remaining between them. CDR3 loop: CASSLYVSNTEAFF. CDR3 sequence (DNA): TGTGCCAGCAGCTTATATGTCTCGAACACTGAAGCTTTCTTT.

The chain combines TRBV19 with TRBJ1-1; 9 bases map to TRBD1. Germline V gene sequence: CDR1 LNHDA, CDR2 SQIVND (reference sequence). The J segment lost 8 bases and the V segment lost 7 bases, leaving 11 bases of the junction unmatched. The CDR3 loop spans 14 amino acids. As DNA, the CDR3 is TGTGCCAGTATCCTAGGCGGGACAGGGAAGGAAGCTTTCTTT. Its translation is CASILGGTGKEAFF.

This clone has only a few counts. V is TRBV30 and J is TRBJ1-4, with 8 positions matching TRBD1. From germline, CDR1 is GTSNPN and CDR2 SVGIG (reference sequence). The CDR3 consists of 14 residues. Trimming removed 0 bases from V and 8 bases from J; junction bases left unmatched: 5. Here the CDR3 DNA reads TGTGCCTGGAGTGTCCAGGGGGCCGGAGAAAAACTGTTTTTT. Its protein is CAWSVQGAGEKLFF.

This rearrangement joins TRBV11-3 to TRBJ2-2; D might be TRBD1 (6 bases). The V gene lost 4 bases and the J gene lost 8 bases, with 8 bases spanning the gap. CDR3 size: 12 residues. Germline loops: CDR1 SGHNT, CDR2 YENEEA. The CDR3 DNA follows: TGTGCCAGCAGCTACGACAGGGGGGAGCTGTTTTTT. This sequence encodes CASSYDRGELFF.

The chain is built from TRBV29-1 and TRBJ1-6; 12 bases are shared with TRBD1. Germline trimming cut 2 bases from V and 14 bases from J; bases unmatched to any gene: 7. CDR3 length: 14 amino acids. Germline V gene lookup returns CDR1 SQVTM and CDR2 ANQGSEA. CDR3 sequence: CSVEILGQGAALHF. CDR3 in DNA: TGCAGCGTTGAAATCCTGGGACAGGGGGCGGCCCTCCACTTT.

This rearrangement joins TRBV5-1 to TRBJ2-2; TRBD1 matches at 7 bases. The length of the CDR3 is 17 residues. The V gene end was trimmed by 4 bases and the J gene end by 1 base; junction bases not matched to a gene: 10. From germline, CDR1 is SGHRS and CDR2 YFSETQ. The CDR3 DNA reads TGCGCCAGCAGCCCGGGACAGCCCATGGGGAACACCGGGGAGCTGTTTTTT. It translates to CASSPGQPMGNTGELFF.

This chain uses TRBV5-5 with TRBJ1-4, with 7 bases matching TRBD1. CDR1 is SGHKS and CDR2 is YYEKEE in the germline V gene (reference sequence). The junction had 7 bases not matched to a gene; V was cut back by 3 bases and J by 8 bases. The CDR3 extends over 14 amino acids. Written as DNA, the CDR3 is TGTGCCAGCAGCTCCAACAGGGGAGACGAAAAACTGTTTTTT. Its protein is CASSSNRGDEKLFF. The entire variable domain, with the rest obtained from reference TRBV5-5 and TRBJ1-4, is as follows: DAGVTQSPTHLIKTRGQQVTLRCSPISGHKSVSWYQQVLGQGPQFIFQYYEKEERGRGNFPDRFSARQFPNYSSELNVNALLLGDSALYLCASSSNRGDEKLFFGSGTQLSVL.

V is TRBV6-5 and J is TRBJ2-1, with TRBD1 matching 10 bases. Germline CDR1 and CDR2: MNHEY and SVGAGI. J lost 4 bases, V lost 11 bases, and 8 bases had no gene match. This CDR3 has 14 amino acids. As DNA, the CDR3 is TGTGCCTGGTCCCGGGACAGGGGATACAATGAGCAGTTCTTC. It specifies CAWSRDRGYNEQFF.

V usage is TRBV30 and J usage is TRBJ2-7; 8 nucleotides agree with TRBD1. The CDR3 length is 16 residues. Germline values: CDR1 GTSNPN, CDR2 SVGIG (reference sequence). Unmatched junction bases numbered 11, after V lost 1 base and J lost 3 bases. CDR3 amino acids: CAWSDLGQGPLYEQYF. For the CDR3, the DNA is TGTGCCTGGAGTGACCTTGGACAGGGTCCACTCTACGAGCAGTACTTC.

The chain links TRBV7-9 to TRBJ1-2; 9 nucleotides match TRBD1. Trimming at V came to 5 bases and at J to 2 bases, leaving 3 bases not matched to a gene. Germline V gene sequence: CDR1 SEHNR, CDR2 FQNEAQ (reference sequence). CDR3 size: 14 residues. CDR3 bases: TGTGCCAGCAGCATAGGACAGGGGAACTATGGCTACACCTTC. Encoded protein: CASSIGQGNYGYTF.

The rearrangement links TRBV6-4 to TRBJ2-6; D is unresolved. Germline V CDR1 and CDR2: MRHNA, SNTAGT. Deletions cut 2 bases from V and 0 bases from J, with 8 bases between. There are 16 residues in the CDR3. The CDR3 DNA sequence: TGTGCCAGCAGTGACCTGCCGGGCTCTGGGGCCAACGTCCTGACTTTC. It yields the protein CASSDLPGSGANVLTF.

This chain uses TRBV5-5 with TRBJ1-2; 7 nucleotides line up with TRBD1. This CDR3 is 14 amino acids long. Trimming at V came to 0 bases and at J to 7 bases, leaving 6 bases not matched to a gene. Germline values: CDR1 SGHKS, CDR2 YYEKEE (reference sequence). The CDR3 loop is CASSLVTGVSGYTF. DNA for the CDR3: TGTGCCAGCAGCTTGGTTACAGGGGTAAGTGGCTACACCTTC.

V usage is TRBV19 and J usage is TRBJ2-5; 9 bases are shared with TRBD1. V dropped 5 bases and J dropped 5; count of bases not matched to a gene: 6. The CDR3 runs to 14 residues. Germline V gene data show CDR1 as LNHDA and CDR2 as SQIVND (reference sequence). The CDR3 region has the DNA TGTGCCAGTAGTCAAACAGGGGGCCGCGAGACCCAGTACTTC. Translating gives CASSQTGGRETQYF.

Here the CDR3 reads CASSDTALYYGYTF. CDR3 in DNA: TGTGCCAGCAGTGACACGGCCTTGTACTATGGCTACACCTTC. The chain is built from TRBV6-2 or TRBV6-3 and TRBJ1-2; D gene unclear. CDR1 and CDR2 (germline): MNHEY, SVGEGT. Trimming left V 5 bases short and J 3 bases short, with 13 bases between. CDR3 length: 14 amino acids.

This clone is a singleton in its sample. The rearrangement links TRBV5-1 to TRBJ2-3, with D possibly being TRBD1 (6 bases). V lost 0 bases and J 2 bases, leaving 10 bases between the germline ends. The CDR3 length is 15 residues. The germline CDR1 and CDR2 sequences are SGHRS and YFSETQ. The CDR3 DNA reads TGCGCCAGCAGCTTGGTCGGACAGAACACAGATACGCAGTATTTT. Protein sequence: CASSLVGQNTDTQYF. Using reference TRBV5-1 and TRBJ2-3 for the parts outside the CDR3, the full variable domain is KAGVTQTPRYLIKTRGQQVTLSCSPISGHRSVSWYQQTPGQGLQFLFEYFSETQRNKGNFPGRFSGRQFSNSRSEMNVSTLELGDSALYLCASSLVGQNTDTQYFGPGTRLTVL.

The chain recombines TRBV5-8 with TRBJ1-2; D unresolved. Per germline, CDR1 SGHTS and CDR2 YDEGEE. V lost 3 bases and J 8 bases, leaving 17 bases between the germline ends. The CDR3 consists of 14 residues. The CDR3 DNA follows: TGTGCCAGCAGCTGGGAGCCAGGCCGTTGGGGCTACACCTTC. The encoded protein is CASSWEPGRWGYTF. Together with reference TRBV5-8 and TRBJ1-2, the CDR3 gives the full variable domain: EAGVTQSPTHLIKTRGQQATLRCSPISGHTSVYWYQQALGLGLQFLLWYDEGEERNRGNFPPRFSGRQFPNYSSELNVNALELEDSALYLCASSWEPGRWGYTFGSGTRLTVV.

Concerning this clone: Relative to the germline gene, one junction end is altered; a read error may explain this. The CDR3 nucleotides are TGTGCCAGCAGAGAAGCAGGGGTCCAAGAGACCCAGTACTTC. This gives the protein CASREAGVQETQYF. The chain joins TRBV2 to TRBJ2-5, with D perhaps matching TRBD1 (6 bases). The CDR3 is 14 amino acids. In germline, CDR1 is SNHLY, CDR2 FYNNEI.